The 2 T cell receptor beta chains given below trace back to one sample, sequenced in a study of T cell responses to AZD1222 COVID-19 vaccine. Measured with immunoSEQ multiplex PCR; TCRdb has only the in-frame clones, and not every one. The table lists fewer than 200,000 clones, roughly nine tenths of them singletons. The sequences come from peripheral blood, collected 28 days after the second AZD1222 dose. All receptors come from an adult who received the AZD1222 COVID-19 vaccine.

This chain connects TRBV29-1 to TRBJ1-1; the match to TRBD1 covers 11 bases. Germline CDR1 SQVTM, CDR2 ANQGSEA. V lost 5 bases, J lost 9 bases, and 8 bases stayed unmatched. The CDR3 has 13 amino acids. CDR3 sequence (DNA): TGCAGCGTTCACGGGACAGGGGGTATTAAAGCTTTCTTT. Its protein product is CSVHGTGGIKAFF.

This chain joins TRBV5-1 and TRBJ1-5; D unclear. Germline CDR1 is SGHRS and CDR2 is YFSETQ. This CDR3 has 17 residues. V lost 2 bases and J lost 0, with 15 bases in between. The CDR3 sequence is CASSFLPNLNSNQPQHF. The CDR3 nucleotides read TGCGCCAGCAGCTTCCTTCCTAATCTAAATAGCAATCAGCCCCAGCATTTT. Based on the CDR3 plus reference TRBV5-1 and TRBJ1-5, the full variable domain is KAGVTQTPRYLIKTRGQQVTLSCSPISGHRSVSWYQQTPGQGLQFLFEYFSETQRNKGNFPGRFSGRQFSNSRSEMNVSTLELGDSALYLCASSFLPNLNSNQPQHFGDGTRLSIL.